The entry that follows covers one TCR beta chain sequence. Antigen specificity is unknown. Template switching (which added a universal primer site) was used, and cDNA carried unique molecular identifiers. TCRdb passed the 5' RACE reads through MiXCR, listing each CDR3 protein once. This table holds 1.5 million to 2 million distinct CDR3 sequences, roughly a third found once. This record belongs to a study of identical twins. Whole-study findings and limits: Zero-insertion analyses could be partly confounded by invariant MAIT and iNKT cells. Modelling approaches yielded underestimates of out-of-frame TCR alpha sharing between monozygotic twins. Twins shared out-of-frame alpha sequences with excess low generation probability.

The length of the CDR3 is 14 residues. Germline loops: CDR1 KGHSH, CDR2 LQKENI. Trimming at V came to 3 bases and at J to 6 bases, leaving 3 bases not matched to a gene. Sequenced material: cord blood. V and J are TRBV18 and TRBJ2-1, with 9 bases lining up with TRBD1. The TCR comes from a newborn girl in good health. This CDR3 reads CASSPKTGGNEQFF. In nucleotides, the CDR3 is TGTGCCAGCTCACCGAAGACAGGGGGCAATGAGCAGTTCTTC.